The 23 T cell receptor beta chains in this list originate from one sample, sequenced in a study of blood T cell repertoires in COVID-19. Produced via immunoSEQ multiplex PCR; TCRdb's table is partial and in-frame only. Among roughly 190,000 clones listed, less than 90% were seen once. Material: peripheral blood. These receptors were taken from a human donor in a cohort sampled during active COVID-19.

The V gene is TRBV28, the J gene TRBJ1-1; possibly TRBD1 for D (6 bases). This CDR3 comprises 19 residues. Germline V lookup: CDR1 MDHEN, CDR2 SYDVKM. Trimming took off 5 bases at V and 0 bases at J, with 25 bases between the two ends. CDR3 sequence (DNA): TGTGCCAGCAGTCCCCCGCGGGGGGCGATTCTTTGGGTGAACACTGAAGCTTTCTTT. Its translation: CASSPPRGAILWVNTEAFF.

The rearrangement uses TRBV25-1 and TRBJ2-2; D is unresolved. V shed 6 bases and J shed 6 bases, with 17 bases lying between them. The CDR3 is made up of 15 amino acids. The germline V gene has CDR1 MGHDK and CDR2 SYGVNS. The CDR3 DNA reads TGTGCCAGCAGGGCGGATTACTCCGGCCCCGGGGAGCTGTTTTTT. Translation gives CASRADYSGPGELFF.

This clone occurred once. The rearrangement links TRBV2 to TRBJ2-1, with D maybe TRBD1 (6 bases). Deletions cut 4 bases from V and 9 bases from J, with 22 bases between. This CDR3 has 16 residues. Germline lookup yields CDR1 SNHLY and CDR2 FYNNEI. CDR3 amino acids: CASSANRVMIASEQFF. DNA for the CDR3: TGTGCCAGCAGTGCTAACAGGGTAATGATTGCAAGTGAGCAGTTCTTC.

This sequence joins TRBV5-4 and TRBJ2-3; no definite D call. Germline lookup yields CDR1 SGHNT and CDR2 YYREEE (reference sequence). V was clipped by 3 bases and J by 0 bases, with 2 bases between them. CDR3 length: 12 residues. The chain's CDR3 is CASSSSTDTQYF. The CDR3 nucleotides are TGTGCCAGCAGCTCAAGCACAGATACGCAGTATTTT.

This rearrangement joins TRBV5-1 to TRBJ2-3; 8 nucleotides agree with TRBD2. This CDR3 has 16 residues. Germline CDR1 is SGHRS and CDR2 is YFSETQ. V lost 0 bases to trimming and J lost 2 bases; unmatched junction nucleotides: 5. This chain's CDR3 is CASSLAGGVNTDTQYF. DNA of the CDR3: TGCGCCAGCAGCTTGGCCGGGGGGGTAAACACAGATACGCAGTATTTT.

The V and J genes are TRBV5-1 and TRBJ2-7; D possibly corresponds to TRBD1 (6 bases). V dropped 3 bases and J dropped 2 bases, with 12 bases sitting between them. The CDR3 spans 14 residues. Looked up from germline, CDR1 is SGHRS and CDR2 is YFSETQ. The CDR3 nucleotides read TGCGCCAGCAGCTCACAGGGTTTGACCTACGAGCAGTACTTC. Its translation: CASSSQGLTYEQYF. Variable domain in full (rest from reference TRBV5-1 and TRBJ2-7): KAGVTQTPRYLIKTRGQQVTLSCSPISGHRSVSWYQQTPGQGLQFLFEYFSETQRNKGNFPGRFSGRQFSNSRSEMNVSTLELGDSALYLCASSSQGLTYEQYFGPGTRLTVT.

Only a few counts were recorded for this clone. The chain has TRBV19 and TRBJ2-7; unclear D gene. CDR1 LNHDA and CDR2 SQIVND come from the germline V gene (reference sequence). The V gene lost 1 base and the J gene lost 4 bases, with 11 bases spanning the gap. The CDR3 loop spans 14 amino acids. The CDR3 coding sequence is TGTGCCAGTAGTATAGCCAAAAGCCGGTACGAGCAGTACGTC. Protein: CASSIAKSRYEQYV.

This clone was detected a few times. The genes are TRBV12-3 or TRBV12-4 and TRBJ1-5; D is uncertain. The CDR3 has 13 residues. Deletions cut 3 bases from V and 0 bases from J, with 3 bases between. CDR3 sequence (DNA): TGTGCCAGCAGTTTGCGTAGCAATCAGCCCCAGCATTTT. Protein: CASSLRSNQPQHF.

This clone has more than one count but fewer than ten. The chain has TRBV7-9 and TRBJ2-7, with D tentatively TRBD2 (6 bases). With 0 bases removed from V and 6 bases from J, the gap between germline ends came to 6 bases. This CDR3 has 12 amino acids. Germline CDR1 is SEHNR and CDR2 is FQNEAQ (reference sequence). CDR3 nucleotide sequence: TGTGCCAGCAGCTTAGCCGGGGGCGAGCAGTACTTC. As protein: CASSLAGGEQYF.

This clone was detected a few times. The rearrangement links TRBV5-1 to TRBJ2-5; TRBD2 aligns across 13 bases. This CDR3 spans 14 amino acids. Germline V gene data show CDR1 as SGHRS and CDR2 as YFSETQ. The V segment lost 4 bases and the J segment 3 bases; nucleotides outside the gene matches: 0. For the CDR3, the DNA is TGCGCCAGCAGCGGACTAGCGGGGGAAGAGACCCAGTACTTC. This sequence encodes CASSGLAGEETQYF.

This clone was seen just once. Different DNA sequences within this sample yield the same CDR3. The J gene is TRBJ2-2, the V gene TRBV9; D gene ambiguous. The germline V gene encodes CDR1 SGDLS and CDR2 YYNGEE. Between the trimmed V and J ends, which lost 2 bases and 4 bases, there was a span of 3 bases. CDR3 length equals 12 residues. The DNA of the CDR3 is TGTGCCAGCAGCGTCCTCACCGGGGAGCTGTTTTTT. This encodes CASSVLTGELFF.

This sequence joins TRBV14 and TRBJ1-5; no clear D. The CDR3 covers 14 residues. V was clipped by 7 bases and J by 4 bases, with 14 bases between them. Germline CDR1 and CDR2: SGHDN and FVKESK. CDR3 sequence: CASNGIGFNQPQHF. Here the CDR3 DNA reads TGTGCCAGCAACGGAATCGGGTTTAATCAGCCCCAGCATTTT.

The chain combines TRBV6-1 with TRBJ2-1; possibly TRBD1 for D (5 bases). V lost 2 bases and J 9 bases, leaving 17 bases between the germline ends. Germline V gene lookup returns CDR1 MNHNS and CDR2 SASEGT. There are 15 residues in the CDR3. This CDR3 reads CASSEQGKVLSEQFF. CDR3 DNA: TGTGCCAGCAGTGAACAGGGTAAAGTCTTGAGTGAGCAGTTCTTC.

CDR3 loop: CASSYRRGTQETQYF. In DNA, the CDR3 is TGTGCCAGCAGTTATAGACGGGGAACTCAAGAGACCCAGTACTTC. The chain has TRBV6-5 and TRBJ2-5; D is perhaps TRBD2 (5 bases). The CDR3 has 15 amino acids. The V end was cut by 3 bases, the J end by 2 bases, with 13 bases between. Germline CDR1 and CDR2: MNHEY and SVGAGI.

This sequence joins TRBV6-5 and TRBJ2-1; possible D gene TRBD2, 6 bases. V lost 7 bases and J 6 bases, leaving 13 bases between the germline ends. Germline CDR1 reads MNHEY; CDR2 reads SVGAGI. The CDR3 has 13 amino acids. Here the CDR3 DNA reads TGTGCCAGCACCCATGGCGGGACCAATGAGCAGTTCTTC. It codes for CASTHGGTNEQFF.

The V and J genes are TRBV3-1 (or the pseudogene TRBV3-2) and TRBJ1-4; TRBD1 aligns across 11 bases. Germline V gene lookup returns CDR1 LGHDT and CDR2 YNNKEL (reference sequence). This CDR3 spans 15 amino acids. The trim removed 2 bases at V and 7 bases at J, leaving 3 bases unmatched. The CDR3 spells CASSQSGTGGEKLFF. The DNA for the CDR3 is TGTGCCAGCAGCCAATCCGGGACAGGGGGTGAAAAACTGTTTTTT.

The chain links TRBV27 to TRBJ2-7; TRBD1 agrees at 11 bases. The trim removed 9 bases at V and 6 bases at J, leaving 13 bases unmatched. Germline V gene sequence: CDR1 MNHEY, CDR2 SMNVEV (reference sequence). The CDR3 has 15 amino acids. CDR3 amino acids: CASRKLGQGAGEQYF. The CDR3 DNA sequence: TGTGCCAGTAGAAAATTAGGACAGGGGGCCGGCGAGCAGTACTTC.

The chain carries TRBV30 and TRBJ1-6; D gene ambiguous. Trimming pared 2 bases from V and 6 bases from J, leaving 8 bases between. Germline values: CDR1 GTSNPN, CDR2 SVGIG (reference sequence). This CDR3 region has 13 residues. In nucleotides, the CDR3 is TGTGCCTGGAGTTCACAGTTTAATTCACCCCTCCACTTT. Protein: CAWSSQFNSPLHF.

V is TRBV5-6 and J is TRBJ2-7; 7 positions match TRBD1. V lost 4 bases, J lost 4 bases, and 8 bases stayed unmatched. The CDR3 is 14 residues long. Germline CDR1 is SGHDT and CDR2 is YYEEEE. The CDR3: CASSHGTEGYEQYF. CDR3 bases: TGTGCCAGCAGCCACGGGACAGAAGGGTACGAGCAGTACTTC. The full variable domain, in which reference TRBV5-6 and TRBJ2-7 provide the parts outside the CDR3, is DAGVTQSPTHLIKTRGQQVTLRCSPKSGHDTVSWYQQALGQGPQFIFQYYEEEERQRGNFPDRFSGHQFPNYSSELNVNALLLGDSALYLCASSHGTEGYEQYFGPGTRLTVT.

The table lists this clone with a few counts. Different DNA sequences within this sample yield the same CDR3. The chain joins TRBV19 to TRBJ1-2; the D gene is possibly TRBD1 (5 bases). The CDR3 is 13 amino acids. The V gene's germline CDR1 is LNHDA and CDR2 SQIVND (reference sequence). Trimming removed 3 bases at V and 2 bases at J, with 7 bases between. CDR3 protein: CASSIRVNYGYTF. The DNA for the CDR3 is TGTGCCAGTAGTATCAGGGTCAACTATGGCTACACCTTC.

The table lists this clone with a few counts. The chain links TRBV6-4 to TRBJ1-1; the match to TRBD1 covers 7 bases. The CDR3 runs to 14 residues. Trimming removed 3 bases from V and 4 bases from J; junction bases left unmatched: 5. Germline V gene lookup returns CDR1 MRHNA and CDR2 SNTAGT. This chain's CDR3 is CASSDSDRATEAFF. DNA of the CDR3: TGTGCCAGCAGTGATTCCGACAGGGCCACTGAAGCTTTCTTT.

J is TRBJ1-1 and V is TRBV10-3, with 9 bases that match TRBD1. Germline V gene data show CDR1 as ENHRY and CDR2 as SYGVKD. Unmatched junction bases numbered 13, after V lost 4 bases and J lost 4 bases. This CDR3 spans 17 amino acids. CDR3 loop: CAISGTGVPPYRTEAFF. Written as DNA, the CDR3 is TGTGCCATCAGTGGGACAGGGGTCCCTCCGTACCGCACTGAAGCTTTCTTT.

V usage is TRBV2 and J usage is TRBJ2-1, with a tentative D call TRBD1 (6 bases). Per the germline V gene, CDR1 is SNHLY and CDR2 is FYNNEI. The V end lost 7 bases, the J end lost 0 bases, and 16 bases lay between the germline ends. The length of the CDR3 is 16 residues. This CDR3 is CASILDSQSSYNEQFF. Here the CDR3 DNA reads TGTGCCAGCATCCTGGACAGTCAGAGCTCCTACAATGAGCAGTTCTTC.